Listed here are 12 T cell receptor beta chains from one sample, sequenced in a study of shared clonotypes between healthy human individuals (dated by TCRdb to the early 2020s). Receptor libraries were prepared by the immunoSEQ multiplex PCR assay. Entries here come from immuneACCESS through TCRdb and include only in-frame sequences with V and J called. Some clones fail to appear in such tables; in the studies checked, an unresolved V gene covers under half of the shortfall, and the cause of the remainder is unknown. In this sample the table shows roughly 2,500,000 clones, over 85% of which occur a single time. In total, the top ten clones hold about 0.39% of the sample. The specimen was naive CD4+ T cells from PBMCs. What the cell subset or site label conveys for this sample: CD45RA+ positively selected. The receptors were gathered from a man aged 18 to 30 in good health. Some clones in this sample may be carry-over from other donors' samples.

The chain combines TRBV4-1 with TRBJ2-1; TRBD2 matches 11 bases. Germline assignment: CDR1 MGHRA and CDR2 YSYEKL. V was pared by 2 bases and J by 5 bases, with 8 bases of the junction left unmatched. The CDR3 runs to 17 residues. CDR3 in amino acids: CASSQPLAGGRNNEQFF. The CDR3 coding sequence is TGCGCCAGCAGCCAACCCTTAGCGGGAGGGCGGAACAATGAGCAGTTCTTC.

This CDR3 reads CASRRGETQYF. The DNA of the CDR3 is TGTGCCAGTAGAAGAGGAGAGACCCAGTACTTC. The chain employs TRBV19 and TRBJ2-5; no clear D gene. This CDR3 region has 11 residues. The V end was cut by 6 bases, the J end by 4 bases, with 6 bases between. The germline CDR1 and CDR2 sequences are LNHDA and SQIVND (reference sequence). The full variable domain, rest sourced from reference TRBV19 and TRBJ2-5, is DGGITQSPKYLFRKEGQNVTLSCEQNLNHDAMYWYRQDPGQGLRLIYYSQIVNDFQKGDIAEGYSVSREKKESFPLTVTSAQKNPTAFYLCASRRGETQYFGPGTRLLVL.

DNA for the CDR3: TGTGCCACCGGGGGTCTGGAGCAGTTCTTC. This translates into CATGGLEQFF. The chain joins TRBV28 to TRBJ2-1; D might be TRBD2 (6 bases). The germline CDR1 and CDR2 sequences are MDHEN and SYDVKM. The CDR3 loop spans 10 amino acids. The V and J ends lost 10 bases and 10 bases respectively, with 11 bases between them.

This clone has only a few counts. This chain joins TRBV19 and TRBJ1-5; no reliable D call. The length of the CDR3 is 12 residues. Trimming took 9 bases from V and 6 from J, leaving 12 bases between them. The V gene's germline CDR1 is LNHDA and CDR2 SQIVND (reference sequence). Written as DNA, the CDR3 is TGTGCCAGCTCGAGGACGTTTCAGCCCCAGCATTTT. Its protein product is CASSRTFQPQHF.

The rearrangement uses TRBV7-2 and TRBJ1-4; tentative D call: TRBD1 (6 bases). There are 14 residues in the CDR3. V was trimmed by 6 bases and J by 4 bases, leaving 12 bases between them. The germline CDR1 and CDR2 sequences are SGHTA and FQGNSA. The CDR3 region has the DNA TGTGCCAGCAGTCGACAGGATGGTAATGAAAAACTGTTTTTT. Translation: CASSRQDGNEKLFF.

This clone was found once. V gene TRBV9 combines with J gene TRBJ2-2; D is uncertain. Per germline, CDR1 SGDLS and CDR2 YYNGEE. Trimming took 4 bases from V and 8 from J, leaving 9 bases between them. This CDR3 spans 12 amino acids. The CDR3 DNA reads as TGTGCCAGCAGCCCTAGTAGGGGGGAGCTGTTTTTT. Its protein is CASSPSRGELFF.

The chain has TRBV19 and TRBJ1-4; no definite D call. Germline CDR1 and CDR2: LNHDA and SQIVND (reference sequence). The CDR3 contains 15 residues. V shed 3 bases and J shed 10 bases, with 18 bases lying between them. CDR3 amino acids: CASSIVRGGFGKLFF. The CDR3 bases are TGTGCCAGTAGTATCGTACGGGGAGGTTTCGGAAAACTGTTTTTT.

This chain uses TRBV11-2 with TRBJ2-2, with D possibly matching TRBD2 (5 bases). Germline lookup yields CDR1 SGHAT and CDR2 FQNNGV. V was cut by 4 bases and J by 1 base, with 13 bases left in between. The CDR3 has 16 residues. CDR3 bases: TGTGCCAGCAGCTCACTAGGCCAGGTGAACACCGGGGAGCTGTTTTTT. This encodes CASSSLGQVNTGELFF.

The chain carries TRBV9 and TRBJ1-2; D is unresolved. V was cut by 0 bases and J by 8 bases, with 14 bases left in between. Germline V gives CDR1 SGDLS, CDR2 YYNGEE. The CDR3 length is 14 residues. CDR3 amino acids: CASSVDRLEGGYTF. The CDR3 DNA reads as TGTGCCAGCAGCGTAGACCGACTGGAGGGAGGCTACACCTTC.

J is TRBJ2-3 and V is TRBV19; D perhaps matches TRBD2 (5 bases). The CDR3 loop spans 13 amino acids. Germline CDR1 LNHDA, CDR2 SQIVND (reference sequence). The V and J ends lost 6 bases and 4 bases respectively, with 11 bases between them. CDR3 coding DNA: TGTGCCAGTAGAGGACGCGGGCCAGATACGCAGTATTTT. Translation: CASRGRGPDTQYF.

J is TRBJ1-5 and V is TRBV4-2, with D possibly matching TRBD1 (6 bases). Germline V gene lookup returns CDR1 LGHNA and CDR2 YNFKEQ. Trimming removed 0 bases from V and 1 base from J, with 13 bases in between. The CDR3 has 17 amino acids. CDR3 DNA: TGTGCCAGCAGCCAAGATCCGGGACAAACAAGCAATCAGCCCCAGCATTTT. It yields the protein CASSQDPGQTSNQPQHF.

The rearrangement joins TRBV5-1 to TRBJ2-5; 7 bases line up with TRBD2. Germline V gene sequence: CDR1 SGHRS, CDR2 YFSETQ. V lost 3 bases to trimming and J lost 1 base; unmatched junction nucleotides: 9. The CDR3 runs to 16 residues. CDR3: CASSSLGGGVQETQYF. CDR3 DNA sequence: TGCGCCAGCAGCTCCCTGGGGGGAGGGGTCCAAGAGACCCAGTACTTC.